This T cell receptor beta chain appears in the sequencing data of a study of glioma-infiltrating T cells after dendritic cell vaccination. About the study: Three intradermal dendritic cell vaccine injections were given every two weeks.

The length of the CDR3 is 11 residues. Germline V lookup: CDR1 LGHNA, CDR2 YNFKEQ. The V end lost 3 bases, the J end lost 11 bases, and 10 bases lay between the germline ends. Time point indicated: after dendritic cell vaccination, including at tumor progression/relapse. Patients had residual fresh-frozen tumor tissue and more than two years of survival data. In regard to this clone: Its matching antigen is unknown.

Sequenced by immunoSEQ multiplex PCR; TCRdb stores in-frame clones only, minus some. The sample contains just under 60,000 clones, about 86% of which appear only once. Study-level findings and limits: No direct clonality-survival link was found; a diverse polyclonal response may matter.

The specimen was blood, collected after dendritic cell vaccination. The chain carries TRBV4-2 and TRBJ1-1, with D possibly matching TRBD1 (5 bases). The clonotype comes from a human donor with glioblastoma. In nucleotides, the CDR3 is TGTGCCAGCAGCCAGGGGGGGTCGGCTTTCTTT. It yields the protein CASSQGGSAFF.